The 28 T cell receptor beta chains below come from one sample, sequenced in a study of T-cell memory formation after mild COVID-19. TCRdb analysed the 5' RACE reads with MiXCR anew, one entry per CDR3 protein. Of 68,000 or so distinct CDR3 sequences listed, 16% are singletons. Sequences were obtained from PBMCs or a T cell subset sorted from them (not recorded which). These receptors all stem from an adult woman who had mild COVID-19 (a few samples of this study predate the infection). Cell type and time point are not known.

This clonotype was seen a few times. The CDR3 reads CATSRDGGILQETQYF. The CDR3 DNA is TGTGCCACCAGCAGAGACGGGGGGATTCTGCAAGAGACCCAGTACTTC. V gene TRBV15 combines with J gene TRBJ2-5, with 7 bases matching TRBD2. V lost 0 bases and J lost 2; bases outside the gene matches: 6. Germline CDR1 LNHNV, CDR2 YYDKDF (reference sequence). The CDR3 has 16 amino acids.

This clonotype was counted a few times. The chain recombines TRBV27 with TRBJ2-2; TRBD2 aligns across 9 bases. The CDR3 covers 16 residues. The trim removed 5 bases at V and 4 bases at J, leaving 8 bases unmatched. Per germline, CDR1 MNHEY and CDR2 SMNVEV (reference sequence). DNA of the CDR3: TGTGCCAGCAGTCCGGGCGGGGGGGTTGGCACCGGGGAGCTGTTTTTT. As protein: CASSPGGGVGTGELFF.

The chain has TRBV6-6 and TRBJ2-7, with 7 bases that match TRBD2. Trimming cost V 0 bases and J 5 bases; bases outside gene matches: 13. CDR3 size: 17 residues. Germline CDR1 reads MNHNY; CDR2 reads SVGAGI (reference sequence). CDR3 coding DNA: TGTGCCAGCAGTTACTCCCTTTTGTCGGGAGGTTCTCACGAGCAGTACTTC. Amino acid sequence: CASSYSLLSGGSHEQYF.

In this sample, this clonotype turned up a few times. CDR3 in amino acids: CASSPGGRNQPQHF. The CDR3 DNA reads as TGTGCCAGCAGTCCAGGGGGCAGGAATCAGCCCCAGCATTTT. The chain uses TRBV12-3 or TRBV12-4 and TRBJ1-5, with 8 bases aligning to TRBD1. V lost 5 bases to trimming and J lost 4 bases; unmatched junction nucleotides: 4. The CDR3 covers 14 residues.

The chain has TRBV12-3 or TRBV12-4 and TRBJ1-2, with 9 bases fitting TRBD1. The CDR3 spans 16 residues. Trimming took 8 bases from V and 8 from J; bases not matched to a gene: 18. The CDR3 sequence is CASGPSWTGEFGGYTF. The CDR3 bases are TGTGCCAGCGGACCCTCCTGGACAGGGGAATTTGGCGGCTACACCTTC.

The chain uses TRBV6-6 and TRBJ2-2; no firm D call. Trimming pared 5 bases from V and 1 base from J, leaving 14 bases between. CDR3 length equals 16 residues. The V gene's germline CDR1 is MNHNY and CDR2 SVGAGI (reference sequence). The DNA for the CDR3 is TGTGCCAGCAGTCTAGGTCCAATAGTGAACACCGGGGAGCTGTTTTTT. Its protein product is CASSLGPIVNTGELFF.

The chain carries TRBV4-3 and TRBJ2-1, with D maybe TRBD1 (5 bases). The CDR3 has 15 amino acids. The germline gives CDR1 LGHNA, CDR2 YSLEER. V was pared by 0 bases and J by 6 bases, with 12 bases between. The CDR3 coding sequence is TGCGCCAGCAGCCAAGACAGGGCCTGGGGCAATGAGCAGTTCTTC. Its translation: CASSQDRAWGNEQFF.

The chain has TRBV6-5 and TRBJ1-3; D gene ambiguous. From germline, CDR1 is MNHEY and CDR2 SVGAGI. This CDR3 has 14 amino acids. Trimming left V 4 bases short and J 3 bases short, with 10 bases between. CDR3: CASSLMGVGNTIYF. CDR3 nucleotides: TGTGCCAGCAGTTTAATGGGTGTTGGAAACACCATATATTTT.

The gene calls are TRBV7-8 and TRBJ2-7; D call uncertain. Germline V lookup: CDR1 SGHVS, CDR2 FQNEAQ. V was shortened by 1 base and J by 1 base, with 5 bases between the two germline ends. This CDR3 comprises 13 residues. Written as DNA, the CDR3 is TGTGCCAGCAGCTTAGAGTATTCCTACGAGCAGTACTTC. This gives the protein CASSLEYSYEQYF.

The V call is TRBV29-1, the J call TRBJ2-3, with 8 bases fitting TRBD2. The V segment lost 2 bases and the J segment 5 bases; nucleotides outside the gene matches: 9. The CDR3 has 15 residues. Looked up from germline, CDR1 is SQVTM and CDR2 is ANQGSEA. The CDR3 loop reads CSVETSGGVGDTQYF. The DNA for the CDR3 is TGCAGCGTTGAAACTAGCGGAGGAGTTGGAGATACGCAGTATTTT.

V is TRBV6-5 and J is TRBJ2-2; 8 bases map to TRBD1. Germline V CDR1 and CDR2: MNHEY, SVGAGI. The V gene end was trimmed by 3 bases and the J gene end by 3 bases; junction bases not matched to a gene: 6. This CDR3 is built from 16 residues. CDR3 residues: CASSYLGQGDTGELFF. CDR3 in DNA: TGTGCCAGCAGTTATTTAGGACAGGGTGACACCGGGGAGCTGTTTTTT.

This clonotype was recorded a few times. The chain combines TRBV4-1 with TRBJ1-1; D is ambiguous. The CDR3 loop spans 14 amino acids. V was pared by 5 bases and J by 5 bases, with 15 bases between. The germline gives CDR1 MGHRA, CDR2 YSYEKL. The DNA of the CDR3 is TGCGCCAGCAGCGAAGTATTGGGGAAAACTGAAGCTTTCTTT. It translates to CASSEVLGKTEAFF.

With respect to this clonotype: An end of the junction differs from the germline gene, which may be a read error. The J gene is TRBJ1-4, the V gene TRBV4-3, with D perhaps TRBD1 (6 bases). CDR1 LGHNA and CDR2 YSLEER come from the germline V gene. CDR3 length: 15 amino acids. For the CDR3, the DNA is TGCGCCAGCAGCCAAGAGCTGGCCCCGGTGACAGGCCTCGGTTTT. Its protein is CASSQELAPVTGLGF.

The V and J genes are TRBV7-9 and TRBJ1-1; 7 nucleotides agree with TRBD1. This CDR3 contains 15 residues. Germline trimming cut 5 bases from V and 4 bases from J; bases unmatched to any gene: 10. Germline V gene data show CDR1 as SEHNR and CDR2 as FQNEAQ (reference sequence). The CDR3 protein is CASSPPQGVSTEAFF. CDR3 nucleotides: TGTGCCAGCAGCCCGCCCCAGGGGGTTAGCACTGAAGCTTTCTTT.

J is TRBJ2-7 and V is TRBV5-1; TRBD2 agrees at 7 bases. The ends lost 4 bases at V and 5 bases at J; junction bases unmatched: 3. CDR3 size: 12 residues. Germline lookup yields CDR1 SGHRS and CDR2 YFSETQ. The CDR3 here is CASSAGTNEQYF. The CDR3 region has the DNA TGCGCCAGCAGCGCGGGGACTAACGAGCAGTACTTC.

This chain joins TRBV6-2 or TRBV6-3 and TRBJ2-1, with 9 bases aligning to TRBD1. This CDR3 has 12 amino acids. CDR1 and CDR2 (germline): MNHEY, SVGEGT. V lost 4 bases to trimming and J lost 15 bases; unmatched junction nucleotides: 7. DNA of the CDR3: TGTGCCAGCAGTTCGTGGACAGGGGAGTCGTTCTTC. Translating it yields CASSSWTGESFF.

This clonotype was recorded a few times. This chain links TRBV6-2 or TRBV6-3 with TRBJ2-3, with TRBD2 matching 11 bases. V was pared by 4 bases and J by 1 base, with 7 bases of the junction left unmatched. Per the germline V gene, CDR1 is MNHEY and CDR2 is SVGEGT. The CDR3 extends over 17 amino acids. The CDR3 DNA sequence: TGTGCCAGCAGTTCCCCGGGACTAGCGGATCGCACAGATACGCAGTATTTT. Its protein product is CASSSPGLADRTDTQYF.

This clonotype was counted between two and nine times. The rearrangement links TRBV4-1 to TRBJ1-1, with a possible D match to TRBD1 (5 bases). V was clipped by 6 bases and J by 3 bases, with 17 bases between them. The germline V gene has CDR1 MGHRA and CDR2 YSYEKL. The CDR3 spans 15 residues. CDR3 sequence: CASSPEWGWDTEAFF. DNA for the CDR3: TGCGCCAGCAGTCCCGAGTGGGGGTGGGACACTGAAGCTTTCTTT.

The chain joins TRBV12-3 or TRBV12-4 to TRBJ2-3; 9 nucleotides match TRBD2. Unmatched junction bases numbered 7, after V lost 1 base and J lost 5 bases. The CDR3 runs 16 residues. This CDR3 is CASSLGAGLARDTQYF. For the CDR3, the DNA is TGTGCCAGCAGTTTAGGGGCGGGACTAGCTAGAGATACGCAGTATTTT.

There are a few counts of this clonotype. The chain combines TRBV7-9 with TRBJ2-7; 8 bases map to TRBD1. Germline CDR1 and CDR2: SEHNR and FQNEAQ (reference sequence). The J segment lost 0 bases and the V segment lost 5 bases, leaving 6 bases of the junction unmatched. The CDR3 runs to 15 residues. CDR3: CASSTGQVISYEQYF. In DNA, the CDR3 is TGTGCCAGCAGCACGGGACAGGTAATCTCCTACGAGCAGTACTTC.

The chain is built from TRBV30 and TRBJ2-5; D possibly matches TRBD1 or TRBD2 (6 bases each). The CDR3 contains 14 residues. Deletions cut 4 bases from V and 5 bases from J, with 17 bases between. CDR1 and CDR2 from the germline V gene are GTSNPN and SVGIG (reference sequence). The CDR3 DNA sequence: TGTGCCTGGACCCAAGGTGGGGGGCCGGAGACCCAGTACTTC. It yields the protein CAWTQGGGPETQYF.

This clonotype was counted at least ten times. The junction departs from germline at one end; a sequencing error may be responsible. The CDR3 bases are TGTGCCAGCACCTTATTGGGCTCCGGTGGTGGGTCCCAAGAGACCCAGTACTTC. Residues: CASTLLGSGGGSQETQYF. This sequence joins TRBV7-9 and TRBJ2-5; D is unresolved. The V gene's germline CDR1 is SEHNR and CDR2 FQNEAQ (reference sequence). The CDR3 has 18 residues.

On this clonotype: The junction departs from the called germline gene at one end, perhaps through a read error. The rearrangement links TRBV20-1 to TRBJ2-1, with 8 bases that match TRBD2. The V gene's germline CDR1 is DFQATT and CDR2 SNEGSKA (reference sequence). The CDR3 covers 14 residues. In DNA form, the CDR3 reads TGCAGTGCTACGGGCGGGAGGTCCTCCAATGAGCAGTTCTTC. It specifies CSATGGRSSNEQFF.

The sample holds a few counts of this clonotype. The J gene is TRBJ2-1, the V gene TRBV12-3 or TRBV12-4; D not resolved. V was trimmed by 6 bases and J by 7 bases, leaving 10 bases between them. The CDR3 runs 12 residues. CDR3 amino acids: CASSHNENEQFF. The CDR3 DNA sequence: TGTGCCAGCAGCCATAACGAAAATGAGCAGTTCTTC.

This clonotype was counted ten times or more. The rearrangement joins TRBV4-1 to TRBJ2-5; 7 nucleotides line up with TRBD1. The germline CDR1 and CDR2 sequences are MGHRA and YSYEKL. Germline trimming cut 8 bases from V and 2 bases from J; bases unmatched to any gene: 8. CDR3 size: 14 residues. The CDR3 DNA sequence: TGCGCCAGCGGGGACCGGGACAGACAAGAGACCCAGTACTTC. It yields the protein CASGDRDRQETQYF.

In its sample, this clonotype was seen a few times. The chain combines TRBV29-1 with TRBJ2-3, with a tentative D call TRBD2 (6 bases). This CDR3 region has 13 residues. V was pared by 6 bases and J by 0 bases, with 10 bases between. CDR1 and CDR2 from the germline V gene are SQVTM and ANQGSEA. CDR3 DNA sequence: TGCAGCGTAATCGCGGGGAGCACAGATACGCAGTATTTT. This translates into CSVIAGSTDTQYF.

The gene calls are TRBV4-1 and TRBJ2-6; D gene unclear. The CDR3 covers 13 residues. V shed 7 bases and J shed 4 bases, with 8 bases lying between them. CDR1 and CDR2 from the germline V gene are MGHRA and YSYEKL. The CDR3 nucleotides read TGCGCCAGCACAGAATCCGGGGCCAACGTCCTGACTTTC. It is translated as CASTESGANVLTF.

The V call is TRBV18, the J call TRBJ2-1, with a possible D match to TRBD2 (5 bases). Trimming took 0 bases from V and 8 from J, leaving 8 bases between them. Germline CDR1 is KGHSH and CDR2 is LQKENI. The CDR3 length is 13 residues. The CDR3 DNA follows: TGTGCCAGCTCACCACCCGACGGGGATGAGCAGTTCTTC. It specifies CASSPPDGDEQFF.